Sequencing of this TCR beta chain was carried out in a study of shared clonotypes between healthy human individuals (dated by TCRdb to the early 2020s). At the level of the whole study: The cohort included three men and a couple of women between 18 and 49 years of age. For each donor, CD4 naive and CD4 memory were each given three plates, CD8 naive was given two plates, and CD8 memory was given one plate. To estimate repertoire size and how much clonotype sharing occurs between individuals, the study deeply sequenced the blood TCR repertoires of about five healthy adults. Libraries were prepared and TCR repertoires were sequenced by different laboratories using diverse techniques, in order to increase sequencing depth and limit assay-specific biases. Leukapheresis yielded between about 0.85 and 9 billion PBMCs per donor. Study-wide findings and limitations: The small number of donors limited the genetic and exposure-history diversity represented. Based on pairwise subsampling, the degree of clonotype sharing among donors was expected to be affected by sequencing depth. Compared with non-shared clonotypes, clonotypes shared by all four sorted-subset donors had higher generation probabilities. Across a few donors, 5% to 6% of naive CD4, roughly 3.4% of naive CD8, about 2.3% of memory CD4, and approximately 0.4% of memory CD8 clonotypes were shared. Rarefaction of sorted-subset datasets indicated incomplete sequencing despite the large sequencing depth. Naive subsets generally had larger estimated clonotype richness than memory subsets did. Sampling was restricted to blood, and TCR repertoires in tissues likely differ from the TCR repertoires found in blood.

CD8 naive samples consisted of CD45RO-negative cells that were positively selected for CCR7, yielding a CD45RA+CCR7+ population without TemRA cells. Healthy HIV-negative adults with no recently reported acute infections or vaccinations were included as donors. Every donor was a Caucasian adult living in Nashville, Tennessee, USA. After blood collection by leukapheresis, PBMCs were isolated using Ficoll-Histopaque density gradient centrifugation and then cryopreserved in the vapor phase of liquid nitrogen. Purity and quantity of every magnetically sorted T cell population were checked by analytical flow cytometry. Genomic DNA was isolated from every sorted fraction and measured by UV absorbance on a Nanodrop 2000c. Using the deep immunoSEQ assay, TCR CDR3 regions were amplified from genomic DNA by multiplex PCR. For each cell subset, the extracted genomic DNA was distributed evenly across all wells of several immunoSEQ 96-well plates, and each plate served as one replicate. For sorted subsets, approximately 190 ng of genomic DNA, equivalent to 25,000 to 35,000 T cell genomes, went into each replicate PCR. Purified libraries were quantified with a Qubit 3.0 fluorometer, sized on a Bioanalyzer 2100, and re-quantified with the KAPA Library Quantification kit. A separate single-read 150-cycle Illumina NextSeq 550 flow cell was used to sequence each immunoSEQ 96-well plate. For the original study's pipeline: Because the immunoSEQ output included only junctional sequences and no quality scores, the filtering could not be the same as the filtering used for full-length reads. To assign V/J genes and CDR3, sequences were annotated using PyIR, a Python wrapper for IgBLAST v1.9, with IMGT germline references. Reads were filtered out if the reads had weak V/J assignments (E-value above 1e-6), no CDR3, stop codons, out-of-frame junctions, or ambiguous translated residues. V3J clonotypes were defined as sequences sharing an identical inferred V gene, J gene, and CDR3 amino acid sequence. The percentage overlap between two repertoires was calculated by dividing the number of shared unique clonotypes by the size of the smaller repertoire. Richness of each repertoire was evaluated using RTK rarefaction, the Chao1 estimator, and Recon v2.1 estimates of unobserved clonotypes. Generation probabilities for all TCRbeta clonotypes obtained by the gDNA method from a few donors were computed using OLGA. TCRdb holds this immuneACCESS table with in-frame rearrangements only. Some clones are missing; in checked studies, unresolved V genes explain under half, and the rest has no known cause. V, J and clone size reflect that table, while D and trimming were determined from the DNA. The sample includes about 2,200,000 clones, with roughly 91% observed a single time. The top ten constitute 1.5% to 2% of the sample.

Worth noting for this clone: Its antigen is currently not known. No per-base quality is available; no much larger clone lies one base away.

Input material: naive CD8+ T cells from PBMCs. The sample's cell subset or site label, in plain terms: CD45RA+CCR7+. This clonotype was sampled from a man younger than 30 in good health. Some clones in this sample may be carry-over from other donors' samples.

The encoded CDR3 is CASSFGTGENEAFF. The sequenced DNA is TGTGCCAGCAGCTTTGGGACAGGGGAAAATGAAGCTTTCTTT. This receptor chain uses TRBV5-6 and TRBJ1-1, and TRBD1 aligns with 10 junction nucleotides. CDR1 SGHDT and CDR2 YYEEEE were looked up in the germline V gene. For this chain, trimming is 2 bases at the V end and 7 bases at the J end, and the number of junction bases without a gene match is 5. The CDR3, from cysteine to phenylalanine, totals 14 residues. Only the CDR3 DNA stays, 42 bases, in frame from base 1.